Listed below are T cell receptor beta chains from one sample, sequenced in a study of T cells in Graves' hyperthyroidism and ophthalmopathy. TCRdb used MiXCR to reprocess the multiplex PCR reads, holding one entry per CDR3 protein. The sample lists approximately 530,000 distinct CDR3 sequences; over 15% were seen once. Sequenced sample: blood. The receptors come from a woman between 18 and 29 years old with Graves' hyperthyroidism. CDR3s include the opening cysteine and the closing phenylalanine or tryptophan. The D gene is left open where the match is weak. Only some rows state a clone size, as once, few, many or a class for expanded clones.

V gene: TRBV20-1; J gene: TRBJ2-5; D gene: TRBD2; clone size: NA; CDR3 protein: CSARPKGLAGETQYF; CDR3 DNA: TGCAGTGCTAGGCCGAAGGGACTAGCGGGAGAGACCCAGTACTTC
V gene: TRBV12-5; J gene: TRBJ2-7; D gene: TRBD1; clone size: NA; CDR3 protein: CASGQDRGRREQYF; CDR3 DNA: TGTGCTAGTGGTCAGGACAGGGGGCGGCGCGAGCAGTACTTC
V gene: TRBV20-1; J gene: TRBJ1-3; D gene: NA; clone size: few; CDR3 protein: CSASPPAGAPLSGNTIYF; CDR3 DNA: TGCAGTGCTAGCCCCCCGGCAGGGGCGCCCCTCTCTGGAAACACCATATATTTT
V gene: TRBV27; J gene: TRBJ2-2; D gene: NA; clone size: few; CDR3 protein: CASRGTVPNTGELFF; CDR3 DNA: TGTGCCAGCAGGGGGACTGTTCCGAACACCGGGGAGCTGTTTTTT
V gene: TRBV20-1; J gene: TRBJ2-5; D gene: TRBD1; clone size: many; CDR3 protein: CSARAGGQGALWPQETQYF; CDR3 DNA: TGCAGTGCTAGAGCGGGAGGACAGGGGGCGCTTTGGCCACAGGAGACCCAGTACTTC
V gene: TRBV12-3/TRBV12-4; J gene: TRBJ1-2; D gene: TRBD1; clone size: many; CDR3 protein: CASSFPMGQGFVGYTF; CDR3 DNA: TGTGCCAGCAGTTTTCCGATGGGACAGGGTTTTGTAGGCTACACCTTC
V gene: TRBV19; J gene: TRBJ1-5; D gene: NA; clone size: NA; CDR3 protein: CASSIQGINQPQHF; CDR3 DNA: TGTGCCAGTAGTATCCAAGGTATCAATCAGCCCCAGCATTTT
V gene: TRBV4-3; J gene: TRBJ1-1; D gene: NA; clone size: NA; CDR3 protein: CASSQDWAGSTEAFF; CDR3 DNA: TGCGCCAGCAGCCAAGATTGGGCGGGGAGCACTGAAGCTTTCTTT
V gene: TRBV6-1; J gene: TRBJ1-1; D gene: TRBD1; clone size: NA; CDR3 protein: CASRRQGPNTEAFF; CDR3 DNA: TGTGCCAGCAGGAGACAGGGCCCTAACACTGAAGCTTTCTTT
V gene: TRBV5-1; J gene: TRBJ2-3; D gene: NA; clone size: many; CDR3 protein: CASSSGSTDTQYF; CDR3 DNA: TGTGCCAGCAGCAGCGGTAGCACAGATACGCAGTATTTT
V gene: TRBV12-3/TRBV12-4; J gene: TRBJ2-2; D gene: NA; clone size: many; CDR3 protein: CASSLGQSRLAGELFF; CDR3 DNA: TGTGCCAGCAGTTTAGGGCAGAGCCGTCTAGCCGGGGAGCTGTTTTTT
V gene: TRBV20-1; J gene: TRBJ1-4; D gene: NA; clone size: many; CDR3 protein: CSARGEKLFF; CDR3 DNA: TGCAGTGCTAGAGGCGAAAAACTGTTTTTT
V gene: TRBV5-6; J gene: TRBJ2-7; D gene: TRBD1; clone size: few; CDR3 protein: CASSLAVRGRSEQYF; CDR3 DNA: TGTGCCAGCAGCTTGGCTGTAAGGGGGCGCAGTGAGCAGTACTTC
V gene: TRBV7-9; J gene: TRBJ1-1; D gene: NA; clone size: many; CDR3 protein: CASSLALGDEAFF; CDR3 DNA: TGTGCCAGCAGCTTAGCGCTAGGGGATGAAGCTTTCTTT
V gene: TRBV19; J gene: TRBJ1-5; D gene: NA; clone size: NA; CDR3 protein: CASIPTVYSNQPQHF; CDR3 DNA: TGTGCCAGTATCCCGACAGTTTATAGCAATCAGCCCCAGCATTTT
V gene: TRBV4-1; J gene: TRBJ1-2; D gene: NA; clone size: NA; CDR3 protein: CASSQEEGNYGYTF; CDR3 DNA: TGCGCCAGCAGCCAAGAAGAGGGGAACTATGGCTACACCTTC
V gene: TRBV6-1; J gene: TRBJ2-3; D gene: TRBD2; clone size: NA; CDR3 protein: CASGLGGGTDTQYF; CDR3 DNA: TGTGCCAGCGGACTGGGCGGGGGGACAGATACGCAGTATTTT
V gene: TRBV29-1; J gene: TRBJ1-5; D gene: NA; clone size: few; CDR3 protein: CSHSAGGGQPQHF; CDR3 DNA: TGCAGCCACTCGGCGGGGGGCGGTCAGCCCCAGCATTTT
V gene: TRBV7-8; J gene: TRBJ1-5; D gene: TRBD1; clone size: many; CDR3 protein: CASSLHQVTNPTGRYQPQHF; CDR3 DNA: TGTGCCAGCAGCTTACATCAGGTCACCAACCCGACAGGGAGGTATCAGCCCCAGCATTTT
V gene: TRBV27; J gene: TRBJ2-1; D gene: TRBD2; clone size: many; CDR3 protein: CASSLLQAGGYNEQFF; CDR3 DNA: TGTGCCAGCAGTCTCCTCCAAGCGGGAGGTTACAATGAGCAGTTCTTC
V gene: TRBV11-3; J gene: TRBJ1-1; D gene: NA; clone size: many; CDR3 protein: CASSLAAGRGTEAFF; CDR3 DNA: TGTGCCAGCAGCTTAGCCGCAGGGAGAGGCACTGAAGCTTTCTTT
V gene: TRBV6-5; J gene: TRBJ2-2; D gene: NA; clone size: many; CDR3 protein: CASSYGGAGELFF; CDR3 DNA: TGTGCCAGCAGTTACGGAGGGGCCGGGGAGCTGTTTTTT